The 2 T cell receptor beta chains below come from one sample, sequenced in a study of cytomegalovirus exposure and HLA in healthy donors. The primer mix had 60 Vbeta and 13 Jbeta primers. Clones were sequenced by immunoSEQ multiplex PCR, and TCRdb holds only the in-frame ones, with some missing. Of 35,000 to 45,000 clones detected, about 50% appear once; the ten largest clones hold 9% to 14%. Sequencing was performed on PBMCs. The receptors stem from a human donor in good health.

This clone was detected a few times. The CDR3 is CASTQASSGTPYGYTF. The DNA for the CDR3 is TGTGCCAGCACCCAGGCGTCGTCCGGGACACCCTATGGCTACACCTTC. The chain couples TRBV28 to TRBJ1-2, with D perhaps matching TRBD1 (6 bases). From germline, CDR1 is MDHEN and CDR2 SYDVKM. The V end lost 7 bases, the J end lost 4 bases, and 22 bases lay between the germline ends. CDR3 length: 16 amino acids.

The chain uses TRBV4-3 and TRBJ1-4, with D perhaps TRBD1 (5 bases). CDR1 and CDR2 from the germline V gene are LGHNA and YSLEER. CDR3 length: 15 residues. Between the trimmed V and J ends, which lost 3 bases and 0 bases, there was a span of 8 bases. The CDR3 reads CASSQGGSTNEKLFF. The CDR3 DNA is TGCGCCAGCAGCCAGGGGGGTTCAACTAATGAAAAACTGTTTTTT.